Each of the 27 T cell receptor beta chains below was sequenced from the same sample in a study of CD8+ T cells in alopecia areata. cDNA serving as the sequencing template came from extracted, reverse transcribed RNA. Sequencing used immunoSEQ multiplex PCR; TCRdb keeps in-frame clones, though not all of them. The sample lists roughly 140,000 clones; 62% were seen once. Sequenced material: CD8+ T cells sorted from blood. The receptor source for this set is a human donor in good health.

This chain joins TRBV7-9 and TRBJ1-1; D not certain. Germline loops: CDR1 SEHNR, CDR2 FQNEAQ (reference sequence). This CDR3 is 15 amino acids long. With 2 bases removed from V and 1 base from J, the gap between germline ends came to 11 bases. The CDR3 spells CASSLPQKGNTEAFF. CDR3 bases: TGTGCCAGCAGCTTACCGCAGAAGGGGAACACTGAAGCTTTCTTT. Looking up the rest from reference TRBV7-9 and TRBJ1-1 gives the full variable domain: DTGVSQNPRHKITKRGQNVTFRCDPISEHNRLYWYRQTLGQGPEFLTYFQNEAQLEKSRLLSDRFSAERPKGSFSTLEIQRTEQGDSAMYLCASSLPQKGNTEAFFGQGTRLTVV.

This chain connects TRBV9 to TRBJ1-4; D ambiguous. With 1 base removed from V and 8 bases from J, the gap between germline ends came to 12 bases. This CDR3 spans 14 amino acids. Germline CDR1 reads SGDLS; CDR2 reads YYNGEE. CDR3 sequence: CASSVTDSWEKLFF. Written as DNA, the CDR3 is TGTGCCAGCAGCGTAACCGATAGCTGGGAAAAACTGTTTTTT.

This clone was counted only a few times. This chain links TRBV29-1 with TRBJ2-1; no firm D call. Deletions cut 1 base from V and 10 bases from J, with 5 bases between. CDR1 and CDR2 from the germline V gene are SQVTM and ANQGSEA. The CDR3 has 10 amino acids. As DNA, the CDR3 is TGCAGCGTTGAAGTTACAGAGCAGTTCTTC. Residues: CSVEVTEQFF.

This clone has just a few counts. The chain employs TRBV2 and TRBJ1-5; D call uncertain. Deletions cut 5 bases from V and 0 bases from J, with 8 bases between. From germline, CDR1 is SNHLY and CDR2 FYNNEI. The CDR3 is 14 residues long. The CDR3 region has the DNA TGTGCCAGCAGTTACACCAATAGCAATCAGCCCCAGCATTTT. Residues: CASSYTNSNQPQHF.

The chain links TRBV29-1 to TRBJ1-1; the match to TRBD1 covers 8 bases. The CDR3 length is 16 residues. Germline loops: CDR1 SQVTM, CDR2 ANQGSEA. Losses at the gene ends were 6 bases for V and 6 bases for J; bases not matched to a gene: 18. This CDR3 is CSVSARGRGGGAEAFF. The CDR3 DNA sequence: TGCAGCGTCTCTGCCAGGGGGCGGGGCGGGGGCGCTGAAGCTTTCTTT.

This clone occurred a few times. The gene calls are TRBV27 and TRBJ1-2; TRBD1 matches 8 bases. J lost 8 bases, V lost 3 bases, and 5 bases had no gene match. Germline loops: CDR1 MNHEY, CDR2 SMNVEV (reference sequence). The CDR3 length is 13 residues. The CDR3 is CASSLDRVTGYTF. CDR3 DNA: TGTGCCAGCAGTTTGGACAGGGTAACGGGCTACACCTTC.

CDR3 DNA: TGTGCCAGCAGTACCCACAGCTACACCGGGGAGCTGTTTTTT. Its translation: CASSTHSYTGELFF. The chain recombines TRBV27 with TRBJ2-2; D remains unclear. Between the trimmed V and J ends, which lost 5 bases and 3 bases, there was a span of 10 bases. The CDR3 spans 14 residues. CDR1 and CDR2 (germline): MNHEY, SMNVEV (reference sequence).

The CDR3 DNA follows: TGCAGCGTTCGCGACCGAAATGGCTACACCTTC. It is translated as CSVRDRNGYTF. The chain combines TRBV29-1 with TRBJ1-2; D is undetermined. This CDR3 is 11 amino acids long. The V end lost 5 bases, the J end lost 6 bases, and 10 bases lay between the germline ends. Looked up from germline, CDR1 is SQVTM and CDR2 is ANQGSEA.

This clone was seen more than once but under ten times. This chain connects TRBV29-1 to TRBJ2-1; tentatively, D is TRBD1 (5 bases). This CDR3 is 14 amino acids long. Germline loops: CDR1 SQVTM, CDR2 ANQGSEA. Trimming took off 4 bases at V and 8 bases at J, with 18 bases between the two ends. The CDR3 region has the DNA TGCAGCGTTGTTTGGGGCCGGGTTGGCTATGAGCAGTTCTTC. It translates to CSVVWGRVGYEQFF.

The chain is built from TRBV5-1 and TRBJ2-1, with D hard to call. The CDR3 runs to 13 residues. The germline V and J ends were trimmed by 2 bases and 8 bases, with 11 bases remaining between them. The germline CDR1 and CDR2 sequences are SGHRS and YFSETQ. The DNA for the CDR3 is TGCGCCAGCAGCTTCCGTTATGACTATGAGCAGTTCTTC. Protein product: CASSFRYDYEQFF.

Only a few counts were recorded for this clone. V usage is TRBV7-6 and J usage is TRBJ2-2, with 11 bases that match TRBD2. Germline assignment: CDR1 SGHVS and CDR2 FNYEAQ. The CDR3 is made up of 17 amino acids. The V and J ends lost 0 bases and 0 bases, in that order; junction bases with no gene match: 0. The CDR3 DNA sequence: TGTGCCAGCAGCTTAGCGGGACTAGCGGCGAACACCGGGGAGCTGTTTTTT. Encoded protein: CASSLAGLAANTGELFF. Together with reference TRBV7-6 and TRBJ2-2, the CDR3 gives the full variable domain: GAGVSQSPRYKVTKRGQDVALRCDPISGHVSLYWYRQALGQGPEFLTYFNYEAQQDKSGLPNDRFSAERPEGSISTLTIQRTEQRDSAMYRCASSLAGLAANTGELFFGEGSRLTVL.

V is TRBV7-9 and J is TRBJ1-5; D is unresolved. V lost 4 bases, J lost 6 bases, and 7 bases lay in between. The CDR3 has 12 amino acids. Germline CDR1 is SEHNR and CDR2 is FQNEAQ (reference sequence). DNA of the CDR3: TGTGCCAGCAGCTATGGACCTCAGCCCCAGCATTTT. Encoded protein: CASSYGPQPQHF.

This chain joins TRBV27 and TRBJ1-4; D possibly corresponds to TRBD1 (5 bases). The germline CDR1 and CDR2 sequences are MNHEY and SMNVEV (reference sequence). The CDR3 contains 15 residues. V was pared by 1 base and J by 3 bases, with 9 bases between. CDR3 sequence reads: CASSLWGMANEKLFF. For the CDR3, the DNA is TGTGCCAGCAGTTTATGGGGGATGGCTAATGAAAAACTGTTTTTT.

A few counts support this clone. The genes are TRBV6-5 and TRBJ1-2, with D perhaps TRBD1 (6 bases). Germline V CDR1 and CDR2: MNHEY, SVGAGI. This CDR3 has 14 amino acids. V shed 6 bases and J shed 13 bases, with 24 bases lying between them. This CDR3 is CASRPPGATVVGTF. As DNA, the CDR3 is TGTGCCAGCAGGCCTCCGGGGGCGACCGTGGTCGGCACCTTC.

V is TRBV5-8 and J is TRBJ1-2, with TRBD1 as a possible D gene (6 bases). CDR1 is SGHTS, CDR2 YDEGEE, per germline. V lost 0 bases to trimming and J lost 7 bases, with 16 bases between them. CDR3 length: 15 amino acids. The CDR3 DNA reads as TGTGCCAGCAGCTTGGCAGCACAGGGAGATCGTGGCTACACCTTC. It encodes CASSLAAQGDRGYTF.

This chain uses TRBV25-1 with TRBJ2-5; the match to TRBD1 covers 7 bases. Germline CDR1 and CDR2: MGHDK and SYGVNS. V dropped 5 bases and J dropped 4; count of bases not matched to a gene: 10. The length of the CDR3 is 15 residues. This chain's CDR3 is CASSPDRTYGETQYF. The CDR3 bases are TGTGCCAGCAGTCCGGACAGGACATATGGAGAGACCCAGTACTTC.

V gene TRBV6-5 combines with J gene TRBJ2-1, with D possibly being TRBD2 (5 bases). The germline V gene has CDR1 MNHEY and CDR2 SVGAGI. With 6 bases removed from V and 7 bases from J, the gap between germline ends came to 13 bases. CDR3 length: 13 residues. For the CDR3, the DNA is TGTGCCAGCAGCTGGAGGATCGAAAATGAGCAGTTCTTC. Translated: CASSWRIENEQFF.

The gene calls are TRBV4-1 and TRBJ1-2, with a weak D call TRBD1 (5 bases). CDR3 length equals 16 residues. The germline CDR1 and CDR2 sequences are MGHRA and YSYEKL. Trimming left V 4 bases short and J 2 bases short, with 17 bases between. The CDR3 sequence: CASSPGRGTANYGYTF. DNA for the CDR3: TGCGCCAGCAGCCCGGGACGGGGAACCGCAAACTATGGCTACACCTTC.

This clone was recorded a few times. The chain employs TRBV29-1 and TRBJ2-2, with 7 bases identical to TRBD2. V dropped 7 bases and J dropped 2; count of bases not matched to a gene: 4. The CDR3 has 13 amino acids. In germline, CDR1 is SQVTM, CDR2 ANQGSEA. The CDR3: CSATGGNTGELFF. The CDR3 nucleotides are TGCAGCGCCACGGGAGGCAACACCGGGGAGCTGTTTTTT.

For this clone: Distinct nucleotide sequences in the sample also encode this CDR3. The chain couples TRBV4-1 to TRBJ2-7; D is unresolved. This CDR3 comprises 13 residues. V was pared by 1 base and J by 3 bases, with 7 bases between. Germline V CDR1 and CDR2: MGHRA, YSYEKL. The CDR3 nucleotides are TGCGCCAGCAGCCAAGTAAAGGGCTACGAGCAGTACTTC. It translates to CASSQVKGYEQYF.

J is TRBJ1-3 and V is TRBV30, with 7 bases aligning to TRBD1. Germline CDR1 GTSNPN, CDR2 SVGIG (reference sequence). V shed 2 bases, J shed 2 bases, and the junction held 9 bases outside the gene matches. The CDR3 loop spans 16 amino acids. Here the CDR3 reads CAWSSTPQGTGNTIYF. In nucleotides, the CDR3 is TGTGCCTGGAGTTCAACCCCACAGGGGACTGGAAACACCATATATTTT.

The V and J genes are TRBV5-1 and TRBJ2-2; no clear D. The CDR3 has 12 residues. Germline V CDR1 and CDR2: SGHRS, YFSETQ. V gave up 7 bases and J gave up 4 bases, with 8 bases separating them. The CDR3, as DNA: TGCGCCAGCGCCAAGGGCACCGGGGAGCTGTTTTTT. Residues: CASAKGTGELFF.

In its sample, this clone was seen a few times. The DNA for the CDR3 is TGTGCCAGCACCGGGCACTACAATGAGCAGTTCTTC. Its translation is CASTGHYNEQFF. The chain links TRBV25-1 to TRBJ2-1, with D uncertain. The germline V gene has CDR1 MGHDK and CDR2 SYGVNS. The ends were cut back, 7 bases at V and 3 bases at J, with 7 bases in the middle. This CDR3 has 12 residues.

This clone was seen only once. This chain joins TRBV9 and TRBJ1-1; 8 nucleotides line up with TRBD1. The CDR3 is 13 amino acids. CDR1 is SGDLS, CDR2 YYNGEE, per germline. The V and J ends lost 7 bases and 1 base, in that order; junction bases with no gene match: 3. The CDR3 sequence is CASEGQGNTEAFF. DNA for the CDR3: TGTGCCAGCGAAGGACAGGGGAACACTGAAGCTTTCTTT.

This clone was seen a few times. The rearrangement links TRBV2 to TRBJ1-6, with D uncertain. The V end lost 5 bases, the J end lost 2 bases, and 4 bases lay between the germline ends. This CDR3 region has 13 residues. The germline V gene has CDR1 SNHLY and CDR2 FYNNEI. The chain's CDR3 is CASSRPYNSPLHF. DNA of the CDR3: TGTGCCAGCAGTAGACCCTATAATTCACCCCTCCACTTT.

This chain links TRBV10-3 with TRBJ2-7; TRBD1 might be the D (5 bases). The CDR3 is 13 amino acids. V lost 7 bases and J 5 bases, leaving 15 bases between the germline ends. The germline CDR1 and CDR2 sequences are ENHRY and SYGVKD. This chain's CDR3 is CAITTESVNEQYF. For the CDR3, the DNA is TGTGCCATCACGACAGAGTCGGTGAACGAGCAGTACTTC.

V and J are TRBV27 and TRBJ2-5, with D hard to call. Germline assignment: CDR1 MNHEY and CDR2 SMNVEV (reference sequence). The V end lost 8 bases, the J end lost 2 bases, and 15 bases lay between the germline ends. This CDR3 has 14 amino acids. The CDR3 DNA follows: TGTGCCAGCGGATTGGCAGAACTACAAGAGACCCAGTACTTC. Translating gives CASGLAELQETQYF.